This TCR beta chain was sequenced during a study of OX40 agonist ivuxolimab in advanced cancers. About the study: Males comprised over 80% of the group, whose mean age was about 62 years (range 23 to 79).

This CDR3 region has 17 residues. V dropped 3 bases and J dropped 1 base, with 18 bases sitting between them. The germline V gene encodes CDR1 SGDLS and CDR2 YYNGEE. To note about this clone: Its matching antigen is unknown.

Profiling relied on immunoSEQ multiplex PCR, and the TCRdb table lists in-frame clones only, not all of them. The sample includes 25,000 or so clones, roughly 84% of them seen just once. Study conclusions and caveats: Normalized T-cell clonal expansion was also low in some nonresponders.

This sequence joins TRBV9 and TRBJ2-3; D not certain. The sequencing used CD4+ or CD8+ T cells sorted from blood, collected in a trial of the OX40 agonist ivuxolimab. This sequence originates from an adult with an advanced solid tumor such as melanoma, head and neck, liver or kidney cancer. The CDR3 DNA reads as TGTGCCAGCAGCGCCGGTAGTAAGGGATATCGCACAGATACGCAGTATTTT. Its protein product is CASSAGSKGYRTDTQYF.